This T cell receptor beta chain was recorded in a study of blood T cell repertoires in COVID-19. At the level of the study: Nucleic acid was either cDNA or gDNA, and it came from T cells, B-cell-depleted T cells, or PBMCs.

CDR1 MNHEY and CDR2 SMNVEV come from the germline V gene (reference sequence). V was shortened by 2 bases and J by 5 bases, with 12 bases between the two germline ends. There are 14 residues in the CDR3. As originally analysed: Counts of nucleated cells, estimated from reference gene primer amplification, were obtained. TCRdb keeps only in-frame clones here, not all; method: immunoSEQ multiplex PCR. The DNA gave D and trimming, while V, J and clone size come from that table. The repertoire holds about 140,000 clones, about 90% seen once, with around 1.7% in the top ten. The chain joins TRBV27 to TRBJ2-5, with D possibly TRBD1 on 6 matching bases. This TCR was recovered from a woman aged 45 to 65 with acute or convalescent COVID-19. Sequencing was carried out using peripheral blood. CDR3 residues: CASSLDRGYETQYF. The DNA for the CDR3 is TGTGCCAGCAGTTTAGATAGGGGGTACGAGACCCAGTACTTC.